This record covers a single TCR beta chain. The antigen is unknown. Repertoires were generated with immunoSEQ multiplex PCR, while TCRdb's copy carries only in-frame clones and drops some. The sample records 60,000 to 80,000 clones, 70% to 90% being singletons. This sample was taken from a study of cytomegalovirus exposure and HLA in healthy donors. Study observations and caveats: In vitro work confirmed that a few CMV-associated chains recognize CMV antigens. According to the study, 150 to 200 TCR beta chains were cytomegalovirus-associated.

Trimming at V came to 6 bases and at J to 0 bases, leaving 6 bases not matched to a gene. This CDR3 is built from 16 residues. CDR1 is MRHNA, CDR2 SNTAGT, per germline. V usage is TRBV6-4 and J usage is TRBJ2-3; 10 bases agree with TRBD2. The sequenced sample was PBMCs. This clonotype was sampled from a man aged 25 to 40 in good health and CMV-seronegative. The CDR3 loop reads CASSKTSGDSTDTQYF. The CDR3 bases are TGTGCCAGCAGCAAAACTAGCGGGGACAGCACAGATACGCAGTATTTT.